This is a list of T cell receptor beta chains from one sample in a study of T cells in Graves' hyperthyroidism and ophthalmopathy. TCRdb redid the calling of the multiplex PCR reads with MiXCR, one entry per CDR3 protein. The top ten hold under 10% of the sample, which has some 770,000 distinct CDR3 sequences, about a sixth seen once. The specimen sequenced was blood. The receptor set was obtained from a man between 18 and 29 years old with Graves' hyperthyroidism. Each CDR3 is given with its conserved first and last residue. D genes are given only for firm matches. The size entry is marked missing in some rows and otherwise reads once, few, many or a size class.

>TRBJ1-2|-|once|TRBV20-1
TGCAGTGCTCCAAGCTACTCAAAACAGGGCCCCGACTATGGCTACACCTTC
CSAPSYSKQGPDYGYTF
>TRBJ1-1|-|-|TRBV29-1
TGCAGCGTTGTTCTCAGGCTGAACACTGAAGCTTTCTTT
CSVVLRLNTEAFF
>TRBJ2-3|TRBD2|-|TRBV6-1
TGTGCCAGCAGTGAGCAGCCACTAGCGGGAGATACGCAGTATTTT
CASSEQPLAGDTQYF
>TRBJ2-7|TRBD2|few|TRBV9
TGTGCCAGCAGCGTTTTAGCGGGCGGTGCATCCTACGAGCAGTACTTC
CASSVLAGGASYEQYF
>TRBJ2-7|-|many|TRBV15
TGTGCCACCAGCAGACAGCGTAGTCCCTCCTACGAGCAGTACTTC
CATSRQRSPSYEQYF
>TRBJ2-3|-|-|TRBV18
TGTGCCAGCTCACCACGTCCAAGGGGTGATACGCAGTATTTT
CASSPRPRGDTQYF
>TRBJ2-1|TRBD1|many|TRBV7-2
TGTGCCAGCAGTTATGGGACAGGGCGCTCCAATGAGCAGTTCTTC
CASSYGTGRSNEQFF
>TRBJ2-3|-|many|TRBV11-3
TGTGCCAGCAGCGCCCGCGGCACTAGCACAGATACGCAGTATTTT
CASSARGTSTDTQYF
>TRBJ2-5|TRBD2|few|TRBV4-1
TGCGCCAGCAGCCGAACGGGACTAGCGGGAGTTGAGACCCAGTACTTC
CASSRTGLAGVETQYF
>TRBJ2-1|TRBD2|-|TRBV27
TGTGCCAGCAGACCTCCCCTCGGACTAGCGGGAACCAATGAGCAGTTCTTC
CASRPPLGLAGTNEQFF
>TRBJ2-7|-|-|TRBV7-2
TGTGCCAGCAGCTCGATCTCAGACTACGAGCAGTACTTC
CASSSISDYEQYF
>TRBJ2-7|TRBD2|-|TRBV7-9
TGTACCAGCAGCCCCGAGGGGACTAGCTACGAGCAGTACTTC
CTSSPEGTSYEQYF
>TRBJ2-7|-|few|TRBV7-9
TGTGCCAGCAGCTTGGACTGGGTGGAGCAGTACTTC
CASSLDWVEQYF
>TRBJ1-2|TRBD1|-|TRBV4-2
TGTGCCAGCAGCCGGACAGGGGATAACTATGGCTACACCTTC
CASSRTGDNYGYTF
>TRBJ1-1|-|many|TRBV5-1
TGCGCCAGCAGCCCCACCGCAGGAGGGAACACTGAAGCTTTCTTT
CASSPTAGGNTEAFF
>TRBJ2-1|TRBD2|many|TRBV2
TGTGCCAGCAGGACCCCTAGCGGGCGCACCTACAATGAGCAGTTCTTC
CASRTPSGRTYNEQFF
>TRBJ2-7|-|-|TRBV27
TGTGCCAGCAGTTTATCGATTGGCAAGACCTACGAGCAGTACTTC
CASSLSIGKTYEQYF
>TRBJ2-5|TRBD1|-|TRBV7-9
TGTGCCAGCAGCTTTACGACAGGGGCGGGGGAGACCCAGTACTTC
CASSFTTGAGETQYF
>TRBJ1-4|TRBD1|-|TRBV30
TGTGCCTGGAGCGACGGGACAGCAAATGAAAAACTGTTTTTT
CAWSDGTANEKLFF
>TRBJ1-2|-|few|TRBV4-1
TGCGCCAGCAGCCAAGAGGAGGGGGTTCCCCAGTCAGATGGCTACACCTTC
CASSQEEGVPQSDGYTF
>TRBJ2-7|-|few|TRBV19
TGTGCCAGTAGTATGCCGGGCTACGAGCAGTACTTC
CASSMPGYEQYF
>TRBJ2-3|TRBD1|-|TRBV27
TGTGCCAGCAGTCGGGACAGCCTTGAATATACGCAGTATTTT
CASSRDSLEYTQYF
>TRBJ2-7|-|many|TRBV5-5
TGTGCCAGCAGCGGCGCCAGCGCCTCCTACGAGCAGTACTTC
CASSGASASYEQYF
>TRBJ1-4|-|-|TRBV20-1
TGCAGTGCTAGAGATCGCATCCCCGCAGAAAAACTGTTTTTT
CSARDRIPAEKLFF
>TRBJ1-3|-|few|TRBV20-1
TGCAGTGCTAGAGCTGAAGGGTTCGCAAACACCATATATTTT
CSARAEGFANTIYF
>TRBJ2-3|-|-|TRBV30
TGTGCCTCTAGTAAAGCGAACACAGATACGCAGTATTTT
CASSKANTDTQYF
>TRBJ2-4|-|-|TRBV7-9
TGTGCCAGCAGCCATCCATTGAGCAAAAACATTCAGTACTTC
CASSHPLSKNIQYF
>TRBJ2-7|-|few|TRBV9
TGTGCCAGCAGCGTAGCCCTCGGTTCCTACGAGCAGTACTTC
CASSVALGSYEQYF
>TRBJ2-7|TRBD1|few|TRBV7-9
TGTGCCAGCAGCCGAGGGGACAGGGGGCCTTACGAGCAGTACTTC
CASSRGDRGPYEQYF
>TRBJ2-7|-|many|TRBV5-1
TGCGCCAGCAGCTTGGACCCCCGGAAACTGGGGGGGCGCGCGGACGAGCAGTACTTC
CASSLDPRKLGGRADEQYF
>TRBJ2-7|TRBD1|many|TRBV4-1
TGCGCCAGCAGCCAGACCGGGACAGGGCTGGGCTACGAGCAGTACTTC
CASSQTGTGLGYEQYF
>TRBJ1-2|-|many|TRBV7-9
TGTGCCAGCAGCGGGACGGGGACCGCTAACTATGGCTACACCTTC
CASSGTGTANYGYTF
>TRBJ2-2|-|few|TRBV19
TGTGCCAGTAGTATGCCCCGGGGTCCGGGGGAGCTGTTTTTT
CASSMPRGPGELFF
>TRBJ2-1|-|-|TRBV28
-
CASSILGRKNNEQFF
>TRBJ2-5|-|many|TRBV12-3/TRBV12-4
TGTGCCAGCAGTTTGGATGGGGGATTGAAAGAGACCCAGTACTTC
CASSLDGGLKETQYF
>TRBJ1-2|TRBD1|-|TRBV3-1
TGTGCCAGCAGCCAAGAAGGGACAGGGGGCTTCTATGGCTACACCTTC
CASSQEGTGGFYGYTF
>TRBJ1-5|-|many|TRBV12-3/TRBV12-4
TGTGCCAGCAGTTTTGAGGGTGGACGGGGCAATCAGCCCCAGCATTTT
CASSFEGGRGNQPQHF
>TRBJ2-7|-|-|TRBV11-3
TGTGCCAGCAGCCGGGAATTGGGCGGGACGTACTCCTACGAGCAGTACTTC
CASSRELGGTYSYEQYF
>TRBJ2-1|TRBD2|-|TRBV19
TGTGCCAGTAGATTGTCCGGGACTAGCCTTCTAAAGCAGTTCTTC
CASRLSGTSLLKQFF
>TRBJ2-3|-|few|TRBV18
TGTGCCAGCTCACCGCGAGGTCCAGATACGCAGTATTTT
CASSPRGPDTQYF
>TRBJ2-7|-|many|TRBV12-3/TRBV12-4
TGTGCCAGTACTTTTTCCGGGCTTGAGGAGCAGTACTTC
CASTFSGLEEQYF
>TRBJ1-6|-|-|TRBV3-1
TGTGCCAGCAGCCAAGCGAGCCGATCACCCCTCCACTTT
CASSQASRSPLHF
>TRBJ2-4|TRBD1|few|TRBV7-9
TGTGCCAGCAGCACCTACAGGGGGCCCAAAAACATTCAGTACTTC
CASSTYRGPKNIQYF
>TRBJ1-1|-|many|TRBV6-5
TGTGCCAGCAGTTACTCCTCGGGGTCCACTGAAGCTTTCTTT
CASSYSSGSTEAFF
>TRBJ2-7|-|few|TRBV7-3
TGTGCCAGCAGCTTAGAGGCGGGTGGAGCCTACGAGCAGTACTTC
CASSLEAGGAYEQYF
>TRBJ2-7|TRBD1|many|TRBV7-2
TGTGCCAGCAGCTTTAGACAGGGGGGTTACGAGCAGTACTTC
CASSFRQGGYEQYF
>TRBJ1-2|TRBD1|-|TRBV20-1
TGCAGTGCTAGTCCGGGACAGGGGAATTTTGGCTACACCTTC
CSASPGQGNFGYTF
>TRBJ2-7|TRBD2|-|TRBV9
TGTGCCAGCAGCGCGGGACTAGCGGGAGCCGGCGAGCAGTACTTC
CASSAGLAGAGEQYF
>TRBJ2-1|-|many|TRBV30
TGTGCCTGGCGGGCGGGATACAATGAGCAGTTCTTC
CAWRAGYNEQFF
>TRBJ2-7|TRBD2|many|TRBV20-1
TGCAGTGCTCCGGGACTAGCGGACTCGAACTACGAGCAGTACTTC
CSAPGLADSNYEQYF
>TRBJ2-5|TRBD1|many|TRBV27
TGTGCCAGCAGTTTATTCGGGGGACAGGGAGAGACCCAGTACTTC
CASSLFGGQGETQYF
>TRBJ2-5|-|-|TRBV7-3
TGTGCCAGCAGCGATAGCGGCCCGGAGACCCAGTACTTC
CASSDSGPETQYF